The entry below describes one T cell receptor (beta chain). Its antigen remains unidentified. The record originates from a study of CD8+ T cells in alopecia areata. Once RNA had been extracted, it was reverse transcribed into cDNA to act as the sequencing template. Assay used: immunoSEQ multiplex PCR; TCRdb lists only in-frame clones, some missing. The sample lists about 190,000 clones, roughly three fifths seen once, with about 0.69% in the top ten. Sample treatment: oral pan-JAK inhibitor, 5-10 mg twice daily. Both peripheral blood and punch biopsies of lesional scalp skin were obtained from patients who had alopecia areata. The study's findings and limits: Scalp and blood retained many expanded lesional clones during tofacitinib.

Per the germline V gene, CDR1 is SGHAT and CDR2 is FQDESV (reference sequence). The CDR3 covers 13 residues. V was clipped by 5 bases and J by 4 bases, with 11 bases between them. The sequence derives from a human donor with alopecia areata. The sequences come from CD4+ T cells sorted from blood, collected at week 4, from a patient treated with tofacitinib. This chain uses TRBV11-1 with TRBJ1-2; D possibly corresponds to TRBD1 (5 bases). The CDR3 bases are TGTGCCAGCAGCAGCATGGGGCCCTATGGCTACACCTTC. It encodes CASSSMGPYGYTF.